A selection of T cell receptor beta chains follows, all from one sample in a study of T cell changes during pregnancy in multiple sclerosis. The table came from immunoSEQ multiplex PCR; TCRdb's copy has only in-frame clones and leaves some out. In the table there are approximately 58,000 clones, approximately 92% of which are singletons. Sequenced material: peripheral blood, taken in the second trimester of pregnancy. The receptors stem from a female donor with multiple sclerosis, enrolled in a pregnancy study. The CDR3 runs from the conserved cysteine through the conserved F or W. D genes are given only for firm matches. Expanded clones are given a class, and other clones once, few, many or no size at all.

D: TRBD1
size: .
length: 14
V: TRBV5-1
J: TRBJ2-3
DNA: TGCGCCAGCGGTGTAGGGGGCATCACAGATACGCAGTATTTT
CDR3: CASGVGGITDTQYF

D: TRBD1
size: .
length: 15
V: TRBV2
J: TRBJ2-1
DNA: TGTGCCAGCAGCCCTCAGCAGGCAGGGGGCAATGAGCAGTTCTTC
CDR3: CASSPQQAGGNEQFF

D: .
size: .
length: 12
V: TRBV5-1
J: TRBJ2-7
DNA: TGCGCCAGCAGCTTACAGGGCTACGAGCAGTACTTC
CDR3: CASSLQGYEQYF

D: .
size: .
length: 14
V: TRBV5-1
J: TRBJ2-3
DNA: TGCGCCAGCGGATTGACAGATTTCGCAGATACGCAGTATTTT
CDR3: CASGLTDFADTQYF

D: .
size: .
length: 16
V: TRBV19
J: TRBJ2-1
DNA: TGTGCCAGTAGTAGGGAGACTAAAGGCCTCTACAATGAGCAGTTCTTC
CDR3: CASSRETKGLYNEQFF

D: .
size: .
length: 16
V: TRBV4-1
J: TRBJ1-5
DNA: TGCGCCAGCAGCCAAGGAGGCAGGGGAGGGGATCGGCCCCAGCATTTT
CDR3: CASSQGGRGGDRPQHF

D: .
size: few
length: 16
V: TRBV19
J: TRBJ1-1
DNA: TGTGCCAGTAGTATTTGGGGCAGGACCATGAACACTGAAGCTTTCTTT
CDR3: CASSIWGRTMNTEAFF

D: .
size: .
length: 13
V: TRBV18
J: TRBJ2-5
DNA: TGTGCCAGCTCACCAGGGGCCCAAGAGACCCAGTACTTC
CDR3: CASSPGAQETQYF

D: .
size: .
length: 15
V: TRBV18
J: TRBJ2-7
DNA: TGTGCCAGCTCCCTCGAGGGTGGAACCTCCTACGAGCAGTACTTC
CDR3: CASSLEGGTSYEQYF

D: TRBD2
size: .
length: 20
V: TRBV13
J: TRBJ2-2
DNA: TGTGCCACCGAAGGGACTAGCGGTGGTCTGAGGAAAATCGACCCCGGGGAGCTGTTTTTT
CDR3: CATEGTSGGLRKIDPGELFF